This T cell receptor (beta chain) was observed in a study of T cells in Graves' hyperthyroidism and ophthalmopathy. The study defined stable Graves' hyperthyroidism as no ophthalmopathy progression within 18 months. Newly diagnosed hyperthyroidism patients aged 18 to 65 years had disease lasting under 2 months. Exclusions: uncontrolled infection, other autoimmune disease, pregnancy, lactation. This clonotype has ten or more counts. The length of the CDR3 is 16 residues. In germline, CDR1 is MDHEN, CDR2 SYDVKM. V was cut by 5 bases and J by 2 bases, with 18 bases left in between. The CDR3 regions of TCR beta were amplified from RNA transcripts. The primer set for the first-round RT-PCR of the TCR CDR3 was HTBI. TCRdb itself ran the multiplex PCR reads through MiXCR, one entry per CDR3 protein. The sample consists of 700,000 or so distinct CDR3 sequences, 15% to 20% of them appearing once.

The specimen sequenced was blood. The chain uses TRBV28 and TRBJ1-2, with D possibly matching TRBD1 (5 bases). This sequence originates from a man between 18 and 29 years old with Graves' hyperthyroidism. CDR3 in DNA: TGTGCCAGCAGTCTGCTTCCCGGGACGGGGAACTATGGCTACACCTTC. Protein: CASSLLPGTGNYGYTF.